The rows below give T cell receptor beta chains drawn from one sample of a study of T cell changes during pregnancy in multiple sclerosis. Clones were sequenced by immunoSEQ multiplex PCR, and TCRdb holds only the in-frame ones, with some missing. In the table there are roughly 90,000 clones, approximately 90% of which are singletons. The sample in question was peripheral blood, obtained in the first trimester of pregnancy. These TCRs come from a female donor in good health, enrolled as a control in a pregnancy study. Each CDR3 is given with its conserved first and last residue. A D gene is named only where the DNA matches it firmly. Size tells how often a clone was seen (once, few, many) or the class of an expanded clone, and some rows leave it out.

V gene,clone size,J gene,D gene,CDR3 DNA,CDR3 protein
TRBV2,once,TRBJ2-7,-,TGTGCCAGCGGGGGGACTCGAGCTTCCGGCGAGCAGTACTTC,CASGGTRASGEQYF
TRBV7-3,-,TRBJ2-5,-,TGTGCCAGCAGCTTAACGGGCGGGACAGAGACCCAGTACTTC,CASSLTGGTETQYF
TRBV7-9,-,TRBJ1-1,TRBD1,TGTGCCAGCAGCCGACAGGGTGGGACTGAAGCTTTCTTT,CASSRQGGTEAFF
TRBV5-1,-,TRBJ2-7,-,TGCGCCAGCAGCTTTAACTCGGGAGAGCAGTACTTC,CASSFNSGEQYF
TRBV9,-,TRBJ1-5,TRBD1,TGTGCCAGCAGCGGAGGACAGGGGGCGAACCAGCCCCAGCATTTT,CASSGGQGANQPQHF
TRBV9,-,TRBJ2-1,TRBD2,TGTGCCAGCAGCGTAGCTAGCGGGGGGGCCGTTGAGCAGTTCTTC,CASSVASGGAVEQFF
TRBV2,-,TRBJ2-6,-,TGTGCCAGCAGTGATGGGGGGACTGGGGCCAACGTCCTGACTTTC,CASSDGGTGANVLTF
TRBV5-1,-,TRBJ2-3,TRBD1,TGCGCCAGCAGCTTGGCCGACAGGGGAGATACGCAGTATTTT,CASSLADRGDTQYF
TRBV11-2,-,TRBJ2-5,-,TGTGCCAGCAGCTCCCAAACCCAGCAGGCGGAGACCCAGTACTTC,CASSSQTQQAETQYF
TRBV12-5,-,TRBJ2-1,TRBD2,TGTGCTAGTGGGTGGACTAGCGGGGGGCTACTTTACAATGAGCAGTTCTTC,CASGWTSGGLLYNEQFF